This T cell receptor beta chain was captured in a study of T-cell memory formation after mild COVID-19 (dated by TCRdb to the early 2020s). Describing the broader study: TCR sequence clusters from the two donors were found to be largely donor specific. Longitudinal TCRalpha and TCRbeta repertoire sequencing tracked T-cell clones expanding and contracting after mild COVID-19 in a couple of donors. The cohort comprised two young, previously healthy adult volunteers, one female and one male. Overall study results and their limits: Some responding clones were detected in pre-infection memory, which suggested that pre-existing cross-reactive memory T cells had joined the SARS-CoV-2 response. Clones contracting from day 15 to 85 had balanced CD4/CD8 phenotypes, while a second wave expanding from day 15 to 37 was biased towards CD4+. The study covered only a couple of mild cases, and larger cohorts including severe cases with pre-infection samples were considered necessary. Whether the second-wave clones peaking on day 37 were SARS-CoV-2 specific was not confirmed. Contracting CD4+ clones appeared mostly in the CM and EM memory subsets, whereas CD8+ clones were enriched in EMRA.

Ficoll-Paque density gradient centrifugation was the method used to isolate PBMCs. CDR1 LNHNV and CDR2 YYDKDF were looked up in the germline V gene (reference sequence). For this chain, trimming is 6 bases at the V end and 3 bases at the J end, and the number of junction bases without a gene match is 4. The cysteine opens and the phenylalanine closes a CDR3 of 13 amino acids. Solely the CDR3 DNA is kept, with 39 bases framed from the first base. At least ten counts were recorded for this clonotype. Its antigen remains undetermined. Base qualities are missing; no much larger clone stands one base away. This sample was sequenced with an Illumina NovaSeq 6000. Using 5'RACE with constant-segment primers, TCRalpha and TCRbeta cDNA libraries were constructed, with sample barcodes and unique molecular identifiers added in the process. RNA was extracted from every sample with Trizol reagent. Library amplification was performed in two PCR steps, and a second sample barcode and Illumina TruSeq adapters were introduced in the second step. Sequencing of the libraries was done on an Illumina NovaSeq, producing 2 x 150 bp paired-end reads. On the study's bioinformatics: Demultiplexing of reads and collapsing into UMI-guided consensus sequences were performed with migec v1.2.7. Using mixcr v2.1.11, UMI consensuses were aligned to TRA and TRB V and J templates and then assembled into clonotypes. A clonotype was counted as expanded or contracted only if both edgeR and NoisET called the change significant, with noise models trained on biological replicates. edgeR calls used a false discovery rate-adjusted p below 0.01 and a log2 fold-change threshold of 1. As an exploratory analysis of dynamics, max-normalized trajectories of the 1000 most abundant clonotypes were examined by PCA with hierarchical clustering. Separately sequenced CD4+ and CD8+ repertoires were used to assign a CD4 or CD8 phenotype to each responding clone. Starting from the raw public reads, TCRdb applied fastp trimming at Q25, assembled clones with MiXCR and retained in-frame beta chains. One record per CDR3 amino acid sequence lists the most common genes and DNA. For this entry, the V and J calls and clone size follow TCRdb and not the study's own pipeline. Present in this sample are over 70,000 distinct CDR3 sequences, approximately 13% of which were seen just once. Clones ranked in the top ten supply around a quarter of the sample.

Sequencing was carried out using PBMCs or a T cell subset sorted from them (not recorded which). The V and J segments used are TRBV15 and TRBJ2-5; the junction holds 7 bases that match TRBD1. The TCR was taken from an adult woman who had mild COVID-19 (a few samples of this study predate the infection). The sample titles of this study are shuffled in the database, so cell type and time point are left out; the donor was told from shared clones. The CDR3 reads as follows: CATRPTGEETQYF. The DNA sequence is given as TGTGCCACCAGACCTACAGGGGAAGAGACCCAGTACTTC.